This TCR beta chain was profiled in a study of T cells after yellow fever vaccination. Across the study: With SMART-Seq v4 Ultra Low Input, the fractions containing low cell numbers were prepared.

Study-wide points: CD4 and CD8 compartments shared a small share of clonotypes. Clones from primary vaccination mostly reappeared after the booster (roughly 95% CD4, about 88% CD8).

Template-switching 5'RACE yielded the TCR cDNA; a universal primer site and UMIs were added in the process. Via MiXCR, TCRdb re-called the 5' RACE reads, giving one row per CDR3 protein. Of 350,000 to 450,000 distinct CDR3 sequences in the sample, under 20% were seen once. Germline values: CDR1 SGHKS, CDR2 YYEKEE (reference sequence). The CDR3 consists of 15 residues. V was trimmed by 3 bases and J by 5 bases, leaving 17 bases between them. Details on this clonotype: Its specificity is not known.

Sequencing was performed on PBMCs, taken before the yellow fever booster vaccination. This clonotype was obtained from a young man who received the YFV17D yellow fever vaccine. The chain couples TRBV5-5 to TRBJ1-1; tentatively, D is TRBD1 (6 bases). The chain's CDR3 is CASSWGTSFDTEAFF. The CDR3 DNA is TGTGCCAGCAGCTGGGGGACATCCTTCGATACTGAAGCTTTCTTT.